The rows below give T cell receptor beta chains drawn from one sample of a study of cytomegalovirus exposure and HLA in healthy donors. Data came from immunoSEQ multiplex PCR; TCRdb stores just in-frame clones and leaves some out. The profile shows more than 95,000 clones, approximately 80% of them singletons. The sample consisted of PBMCs. Receptor source: a man aged 18 to 29 in good health and CMV-seronegative. Each CDR3 is given with its conserved first and last residue. A D gene is named only where the DNA matches it firmly. Only part of the rows carry a size: once, few, many, or a class if the clone is expanded.

clone size	J gene	D gene	V gene	CDR3 protein	CDR3 DNA
NA	TRBJ1-5	NA	TRBV29-1	CSVRGGNQPQHF	TGCAGCGTCAGGGGTGGCAATCAGCCCCAGCATTTT
once	TRBJ1-1	TRBD1	TRBV19	CASSIERQGRRYTEAFF	TGTGCCAGTAGTATTGAGAGACAGGGTAGGCGCTACACTGAAGCTTTCTTT
NA	TRBJ1-4	NA	TRBV28	CASSSSGMGEKLFF	TGTGCCAGCAGCTCGTCGGGGATGGGGGAAAAACTGTTTTTT
NA	TRBJ2-2	NA	TRBV7-9	CASSLVQIFAGELFF	TGTGCCAGCAGCTTAGTTCAGATCTTTGCCGGGGAGCTGTTTTTT
NA	TRBJ1-3	NA	TRBV6-1	CASKVTGRGNTIYF	TGTGCCAGCAAAGTCACAGGGCGGGGAAACACCATATATTTT
NA	TRBJ1-2	NA	TRBV29-1	CSAGGSPNYGYTF	TGCAGCGCCGGGGGATCCCCCAACTATGGCTACACCTTC
NA	TRBJ2-3	TRBD1	TRBV18	CASSPTGSTDTQYF	TGTGCCAGCTCCCCGACAGGGTCCACAGATACGCAGTATTTT
NA	TRBJ1-1	TRBD1	TRBV27	CASSLRTGGTEAFF	TGTGCCAGCAGTTTACGGACAGGGGGCACTGAAGCTTTCTTT
NA	TRBJ1-2	NA	TRBV9	CASSVGLHQMDYGYTF	TGTGCCAGCAGCGTAGGGCTTCACCAAATGGACTATGGCTACACCTTC
few	TRBJ1-1	TRBD1	TRBV29-1	CSVKDRGTYTEAFF	TGCAGCGTCAAGGACAGGGGAACGTACACTGAAGCTTTCTTT
NA	TRBJ2-1	TRBD2	TRBV9	CASSAPIVTGGPRNEQFF	TGTGCCAGCAGCGCCCCCATCGTCACGGGGGGGCCTCGCAATGAGCAGTTCTTC
NA	TRBJ1-2	NA	TRBV11-2	CASSLDRSNTGGYTF	TGTGCCAGCAGCTTAGATCGGTCGAATACGGGTGGCTACACCTTC
NA	TRBJ2-5	NA	TRBV27	CASSSREETQYF	TGTGCCAGCAGTTCTCGGGAAGAGACCCAGTACTTC
NA	TRBJ1-1	NA	TRBV6-5	CASSSPGGRNTEAFF	TGTGCCAGCAGTTCCCCAGGAGGGCGGAACACTGAAGCTTTCTTT
NA	TRBJ2-7	NA	TRBV7-9	CSSSFSTRFPEQYF	TGTTCCAGCAGCTTTAGTACCCGGTTCCCCGAGCAGTACTTC
NA	TRBJ1-1	TRBD1	TRBV5-1	CASSPGSRQGPNTEAFF	TGCGCCAGCAGCCCTGGATCAAGACAGGGCCCGAACACTGAAGCTTTCTTT
NA	TRBJ1-1	NA	TRBV9	CASSATATLREAFF	TGTGCCAGCAGCGCGACAGCTACACTAAGGGAAGCTTTCTTT